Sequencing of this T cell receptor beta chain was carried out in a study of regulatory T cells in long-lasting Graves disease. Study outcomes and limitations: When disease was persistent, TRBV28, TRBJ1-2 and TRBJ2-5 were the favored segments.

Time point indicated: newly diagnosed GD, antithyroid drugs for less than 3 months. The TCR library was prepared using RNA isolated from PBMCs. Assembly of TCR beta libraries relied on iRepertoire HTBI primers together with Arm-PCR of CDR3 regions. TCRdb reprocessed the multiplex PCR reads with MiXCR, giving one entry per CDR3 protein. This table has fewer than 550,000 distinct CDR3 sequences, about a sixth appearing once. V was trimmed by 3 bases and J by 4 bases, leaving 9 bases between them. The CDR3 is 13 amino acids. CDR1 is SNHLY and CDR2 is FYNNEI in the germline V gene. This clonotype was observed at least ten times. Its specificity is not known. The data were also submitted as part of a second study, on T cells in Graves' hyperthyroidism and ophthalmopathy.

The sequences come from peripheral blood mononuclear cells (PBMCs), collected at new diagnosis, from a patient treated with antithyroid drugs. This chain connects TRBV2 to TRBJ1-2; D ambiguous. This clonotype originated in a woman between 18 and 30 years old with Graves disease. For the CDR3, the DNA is TGTGCCAGCAGTGAGGCAGGAACCTATGGCTACACCTTC. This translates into CASSEAGTYGYTF.